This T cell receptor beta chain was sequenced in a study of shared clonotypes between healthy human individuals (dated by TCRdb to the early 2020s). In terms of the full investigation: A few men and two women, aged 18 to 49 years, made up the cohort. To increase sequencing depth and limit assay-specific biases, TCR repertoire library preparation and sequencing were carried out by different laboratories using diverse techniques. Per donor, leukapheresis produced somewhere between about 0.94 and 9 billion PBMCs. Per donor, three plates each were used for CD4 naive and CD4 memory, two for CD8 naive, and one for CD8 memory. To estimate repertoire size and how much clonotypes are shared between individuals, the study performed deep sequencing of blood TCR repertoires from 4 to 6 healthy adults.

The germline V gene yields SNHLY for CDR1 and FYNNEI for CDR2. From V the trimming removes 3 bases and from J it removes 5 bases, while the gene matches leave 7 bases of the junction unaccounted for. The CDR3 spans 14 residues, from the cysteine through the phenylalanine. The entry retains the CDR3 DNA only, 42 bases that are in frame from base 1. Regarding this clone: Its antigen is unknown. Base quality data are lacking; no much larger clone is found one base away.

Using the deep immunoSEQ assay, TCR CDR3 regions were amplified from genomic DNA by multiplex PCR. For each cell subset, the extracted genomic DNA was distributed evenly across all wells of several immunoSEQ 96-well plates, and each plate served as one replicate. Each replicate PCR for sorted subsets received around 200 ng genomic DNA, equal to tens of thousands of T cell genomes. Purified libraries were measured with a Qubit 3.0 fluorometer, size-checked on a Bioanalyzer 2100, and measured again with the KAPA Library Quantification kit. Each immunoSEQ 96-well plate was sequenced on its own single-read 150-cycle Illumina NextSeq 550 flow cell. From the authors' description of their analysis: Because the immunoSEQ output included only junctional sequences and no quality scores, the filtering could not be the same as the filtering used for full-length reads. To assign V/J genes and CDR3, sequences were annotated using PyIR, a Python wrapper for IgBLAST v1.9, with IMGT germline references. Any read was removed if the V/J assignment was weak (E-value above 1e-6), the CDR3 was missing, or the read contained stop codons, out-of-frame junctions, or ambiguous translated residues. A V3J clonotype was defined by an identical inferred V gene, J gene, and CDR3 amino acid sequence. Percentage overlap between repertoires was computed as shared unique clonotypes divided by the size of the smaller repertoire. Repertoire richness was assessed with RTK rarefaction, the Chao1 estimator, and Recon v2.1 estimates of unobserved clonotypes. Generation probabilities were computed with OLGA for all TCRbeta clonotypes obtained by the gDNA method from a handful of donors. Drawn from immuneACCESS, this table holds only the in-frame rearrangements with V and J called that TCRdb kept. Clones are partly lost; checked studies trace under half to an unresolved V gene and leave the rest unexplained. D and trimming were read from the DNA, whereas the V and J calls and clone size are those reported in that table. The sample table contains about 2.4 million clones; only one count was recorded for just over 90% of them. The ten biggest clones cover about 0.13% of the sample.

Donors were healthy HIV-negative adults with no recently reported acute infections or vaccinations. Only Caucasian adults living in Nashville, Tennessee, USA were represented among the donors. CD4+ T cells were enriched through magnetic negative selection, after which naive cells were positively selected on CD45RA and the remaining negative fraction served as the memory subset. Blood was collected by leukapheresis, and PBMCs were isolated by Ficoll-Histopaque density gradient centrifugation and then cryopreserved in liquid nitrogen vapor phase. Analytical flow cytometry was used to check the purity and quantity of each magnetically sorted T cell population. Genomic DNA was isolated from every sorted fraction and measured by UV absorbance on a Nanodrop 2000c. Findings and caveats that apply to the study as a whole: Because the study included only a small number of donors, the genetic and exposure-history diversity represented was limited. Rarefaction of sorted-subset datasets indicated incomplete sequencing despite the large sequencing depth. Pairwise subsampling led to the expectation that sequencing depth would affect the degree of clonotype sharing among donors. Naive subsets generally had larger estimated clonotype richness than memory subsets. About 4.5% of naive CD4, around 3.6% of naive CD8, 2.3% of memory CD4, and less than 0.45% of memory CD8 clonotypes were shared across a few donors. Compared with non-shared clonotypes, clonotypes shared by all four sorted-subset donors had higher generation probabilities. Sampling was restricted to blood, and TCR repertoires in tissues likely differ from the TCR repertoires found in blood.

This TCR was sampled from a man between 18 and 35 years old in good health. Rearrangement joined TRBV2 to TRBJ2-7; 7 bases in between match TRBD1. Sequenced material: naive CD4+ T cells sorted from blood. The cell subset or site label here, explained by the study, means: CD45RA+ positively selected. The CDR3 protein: CASSDLQGIDEQYF. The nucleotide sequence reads TGTGCCAGCAGTGATTTACAGGGGATCGACGAGCAGTACTTC.